This entry features one TCR beta chain sequence. What was amplified from RNA transcripts were TCR beta CDR3 regions. First-round RT-PCR of the TCR CDR3 relied on the HTBI primer set. TCRdb recomputed calls from the multiplex PCR reads with MiXCR, one row per CDR3 protein. This sample has approximately 300,000 distinct CDR3 sequences, with roughly 15% found just once. This entry is derived from a study of T cells in Graves' hyperthyroidism and ophthalmopathy. Input material: blood. This TCR was sampled from a man between 25 and 39 years old with Graves' hyperthyroidism.

CDR3 nucleotide sequence: TGTGCCAGCAGAAACCTGGCGCGGGGGAGGGGGGAGCTGTTTTTT. It codes for CASRNLARGRGELFF. The chain recombines TRBV11-3 with TRBJ2-2; 7 positions match TRBD2. The germline gives CDR1 SGHNT, CDR2 YENEEA. V lost 6 bases, J lost 8 bases, and 12 bases stayed unmatched. CDR3 length: 15 amino acids.